The next 32 T cell receptor beta chains were all read from a single sample in a study of T cell clonality in common variable immunodeficiency. The study's findings and limits: Reportedly, TCR beta sequences from common variable immunodeficiency showed fewer deletions and N-nucleotide insertions.

Produced via immunoSEQ multiplex PCR; TCRdb's table is partial and in-frame only. Singletons are absent from the sample, which has 20,000 to 30,000 clones. These receptors have no identified antigens. Sequencing was performed on peripheral blood mononuclear cells. The receptors shown here come from a human donor with common variable immunodeficiency.

This clone was picked up a small number of times. The read is 3 residues too short to cover the CDR3 end, so that end is filled in from the germline J gene. This chain links TRBV7-2 with TRBJ1-5; D ambiguous. Germline CDR1 reads SGHTA; CDR2 reads FQGNSA. This CDR3 has 13 residues. Trimming left V 5 bases short and J 7 bases short, with 12 bases between. The CDR3 spells CASSIRFGQPQHF. The CDR3 DNA, read in part, is TGTGCCAGCAGCATAAGGTTCGGGCAGCCC.

In its sample, this clone was seen a few times. The read stops 3 residues short of the end of the CDR3; the missing end is completed from the germline J gene. The rearrangement links TRBV29-1 to TRBJ2-3, with a weak D call TRBD2 (5 bases). Trimming took off 6 bases at V and 6 bases at J, with 13 bases between the two ends. CDR1 and CDR2 from the germline V gene are SQVTM and ANQGSEA. CDR3 length: 12 amino acids. The CDR3 DNA, read in part, is TGCAGCGTCCGCCCGGGGTCGGATACG. This codes for CSVRPGSDT. The whole CDR3 protein reads CSVRPGSDTQYF.

A few counts support this clone. The read halts 3 residues ahead of the CDR3 end, with the missing end drawn from the germline J gene. The genes are TRBV20-1 and TRBJ1-2; possible D gene TRBD1, 5 bases. V was trimmed by 5 bases and J by 5 bases, leaving 15 bases between them. Germline lookup yields CDR1 DFQATT and CDR2 SNEGSKA (reference sequence). This CDR3 is 13 amino acids long. CDR3 amino acids: CSAPKGFGYGYTF. The DNA read from the CDR3 is TGCAGTGCTCCAAAGGGGTTTGGGTATGGC.

This clone was seen many times. The CDR3 end is not reached by the read, which stops 3 residues before it; the germline J gene fills it in. The chain couples TRBV13 to TRBJ2-7, with D unclear. Germline CDR1 and CDR2: PRHDT and FYEKMQ (reference sequence). The CDR3 runs 15 residues. The V end lost 2 bases, the J end lost 3 bases, and 14 bases lay between the germline ends. The CDR3 protein is CASSLQSSVRYEQYF. The sequenced part of the CDR3 DNA is TGTGCCAGCAGCTTACAGTCGTCCGTCCGCTACGAG.

This clone was counted at least ten times. The read is 3 residues too short to cover the CDR3 end, so that end is filled in from the germline J gene. The chain couples TRBV30 to TRBJ2-5; 10 bases match TRBD2. After removal of 3 bases from V and 5 bases from J, the junction contained 6 bases not matched to a gene. In germline, CDR1 is GTSNPN, CDR2 SVGIG (reference sequence). This CDR3 has 14 amino acids. The CDR3 spells CAWRWKRGGETQYF. The CDR3 DNA, read in part, is TGTGCCTGGAGGTGGAAGCGGGGGGGGGAGACC.

The table lists this clone with many counts. The CDR3 end falls 3 residues outside the read, so it is completed with the germline J gene. The V and J genes are TRBV2 and TRBJ2-1; 10 nucleotides line up with TRBD2. V dropped 4 bases and J dropped 4; count of bases not matched to a gene: 10. This CDR3 comprises 17 residues. From germline, CDR1 is SNHLY and CDR2 FYNNEI. CDR3 in amino acids: CASSGQVGLAAYNEQFF. Incomplete CDR3 DNA: TGTGCCAGCAGTGGACAGGTCGGACTAGCGGCTTACAATGAG.

This clone was observed many times. CDR3 DNA, as far as it was read: TGCAGCGTTGTCGGGACAGGGGTGGATGAG. Translated: CSVVGTGVDE. The whole CDR3 sequence is CSVVGTGVDEQFF. The chain carries TRBV29-1 and TRBJ2-1; 10 bases map to TRBD1. The read ends 3 residues shy of where the CDR3 ends; the end is completed using the germline J gene. V gave up 4 bases and J gave up 8 bases; unmatched junction bases: 5. Germline-derived CDR1 and CDR2 are SQVTM and ANQGSEA. The CDR3 runs to 13 residues.

A few counts support this clone. The read gets to within 3 residues of the CDR3 end, and the germline J gene fills in the rest. The chain is built from TRBV7-2 and TRBJ2-7; 9 bases agree with TRBD2. The trim removed 2 bases at V and 6 bases at J, leaving 8 bases unmatched. CDR3 length equals 15 residues. Germline loops: CDR1 SGHTA, CDR2 FQGNSA. Incomplete CDR3 DNA: TGTGCCAGCAGCTTAAAGGCGGGGGGGCAGGGCGAG. This codes for CASSLKAGGQGE. The full CDR3 sequence reads CASSLKAGGQGEQYF.

This clone was seen at least ten times. The read halts 3 residues ahead of the CDR3 end, with the missing end drawn from the germline J gene. V is TRBV6-2 or TRBV6-3 and J is TRBJ2-1, with TRBD1 as a possible D gene (5 bases). Germline-derived CDR1 and CDR2 are MNHEY and SVGEGT. The CDR3 length is 12 residues. V was pared by 6 bases and J by 4 bases, with 7 bases between. The sequenced part of the CDR3 DNA is TGTGCCAGCAGCAGGGTATACAATGAG. Amino acids: CASSRVYNE. The whole CDR3 reads CASSRVYNEQFF.

This clone was seen ten or more times. The read ends 3 residues early relative to the CDR3; the germline J gene fills the gap. The chain is built from TRBV5-4 and TRBJ2-2; D is undetermined. The CDR3 spans 15 residues. Per germline, CDR1 SGHNT and CDR2 YYREEE (reference sequence). V lost 0 bases, J lost 6 bases, and 12 bases lay in between. The part of the CDR3 DNA that was read is TGTGCCAGCAGCTTGGACAATTTTTTCTCCGGGGAG. This translates into CASSLDNFFSGE. The full CDR3 sequence reads CASSLDNFFSGELFF.

In its sample, this clone was seen many times. CDR3 amino acids: CASRPGQGYQPQHF. The sequenced CDR3 bases are TGTGCCAGCAGACCGGGACAGGGATATCAGCCC. This chain uses TRBV28 with TRBJ1-5, with 9 bases matching TRBD1. The read ends 3 residues early relative to the CDR3; the germline J gene fills the gap. V trimming: 6 bases; J trimming: 5 bases; junction bases outside the gene matches: 5. The CDR3 contains 14 residues. The V gene's germline CDR1 is MDHEN and CDR2 SYDVKM.

A few counts support this clone. The DNA ends 3 residues before the CDR3 does, and the rest of the CDR3 is filled in from the germline J gene. The chain uses TRBV20-1 and TRBJ1-5; tentative D call: TRBD1 (5 bases). The length of the CDR3 is 14 residues. V shed 5 bases and J shed 0 bases, with 11 bases lying between them. Germline V gene sequence: CDR1 DFQATT, CDR2 SNEGSKA (reference sequence). This CDR3 reads CSAQGDYSNQPQHF. The DNA read from the CDR3 is TGCAGTGCTCAAGGGGACTATAGCAATCAGCCC.

The table lists this clone with many counts. The observed sequence ends 3 residues before the CDR3 terminus, with the missing tail filled in from the germline J gene. The J gene is TRBJ2-2, the V gene TRBV18, with D tentatively TRBD1 (6 bases). Trimming removed 4 bases from V and 5 bases from J, with 11 bases in between. The germline gives CDR1 KGHSH, CDR2 LQKENI. The CDR3 is 14 amino acids. The CDR3 spells CASSQGQTTGELFF. CDR3 bases read: TGTGCCAGCTCACAGGGACAAACGACCGGGGAG. Drawing the rest from reference TRBV18 and TRBJ2-2, the complete variable domain is NAGVMQNPRHLVRRRGQEARLRCSPMKGHSHVYWYRQLPEEGLKFMVYLQKENIIDESGMPKERFSAEFPKEGPSILRIQQVVRGDSAAYFCASSQGQTTGELFFGEGSRLTVL.

This clone was recorded at least ten times. The observed sequence ends 3 residues before the CDR3 terminus, with the missing tail filled in from the germline J gene. This chain connects TRBV2 to TRBJ2-4; 9 bases line up with TRBD1. The CDR3 totals 16 residues. Per the germline V gene, CDR1 is SNHLY and CDR2 is FYNNEI. J gave up 1 base and V 9 bases, and 10 bases lay outside the gene matches. The part of the CDR3 DNA that was read is TGTGCCAGTTCGGGACAGGGTTTTGGTGCCAAAAACATT. Its translation: CASSGQGFGAKNI. The whole CDR3 reads CASSGQGFGAKNIQYF.

This clone has at least ten counts. The CDR3 end is not reached by the read, which stops 3 residues before it; the germline J gene fills it in. This chain uses TRBV5-1 with TRBJ2-3; 8 bases fit TRBD1. The CDR3 totals 17 residues. Germline loops: CDR1 SGHRS, CDR2 YFSETQ. Losses at the gene ends were 3 bases for V and 0 bases for J; bases not matched to a gene: 9. The CDR3 bases that were read are TGCGCCAGCAGCTCTGGATCGACAGGGGTCAGCACAGATACG. As protein: CASSSGSTGVSTDT. The entire CDR3 is CASSSGSTGVSTDTQYF.

This clone was seen at least ten times. The read ends 3 residues early relative to the CDR3; the germline J gene fills the gap. The rearrangement joins TRBV19 to TRBJ2-1, with D unresolved. Germline V gene data show CDR1 as LNHDA and CDR2 as SQIVND (reference sequence). The CDR3 covers 11 residues. V shed 7 bases and J shed 4 bases, with 5 bases lying between them. The CDR3 DNA, read in part, is TGTGCCAGTAACAGTTACAATGAG. As protein: CASNSYNE. The full CDR3 reads CASNSYNEQFF.

This clone was found a few times. The sequence runs out 3 residues before the end of the CDR3; the remainder is reconstructed from the germline J gene. This chain links TRBV7-8 with TRBJ2-2; D is ambiguous. V shed 2 bases and J shed 5 bases, with 9 bases lying between them. CDR1 and CDR2 (germline): SGHVS, FQNEAQ. This CDR3 comprises 14 residues. The CDR3 DNA, read in part, is TGTGCCAGCAGCTTAAGGCATATGACCGGGGAG. This encodes CASSLRHMTGE. From start to end, the CDR3 is CASSLRHMTGELFF.

In its sample, this clone was seen many times. From the germline J gene comes the end of the CDR3, since the read stops 3 residues before it. The rearrangement links TRBV20-1 to TRBJ2-7; 8 bases align to TRBD2. In germline, CDR1 is DFQATT, CDR2 SNEGSKA (reference sequence). With V trimmed by 6 bases and J by 0 bases, 10 bases remained unmatched. The CDR3 covers 15 residues. Partial CDR3 DNA: TGCAGTGCCCCAAGCGGGGGTCCTTTCTCCTACGAG. Residues: CSAPSGGPFSYE. The whole CDR3 protein reads CSAPSGGPFSYEQYF.

This clone appeared many times. The read terminates 3 residues before the CDR3 end, so the remaining end is supplied by the germline J gene. This sequence joins TRBV2 and TRBJ2-2; 9 bases agree with TRBD2. CDR3 length: 14 residues. The V gene's germline CDR1 is SNHLY and CDR2 FYNNEI. V lost 8 bases, J lost 6 bases, and 7 bases stayed unmatched. Incomplete CDR3 DNA: TGTGCCAGCCATCTAGCGGGATTAGCCGGGGAG. Protein: CASHLAGLAGE. The whole CDR3 protein is CASHLAGLAGELFF.

In the case of this clone: The read finishes 3 residues shy of the CDR3 end, and the germline J gene is used to complete it. The chain joins TRBV20-1 to TRBJ2-1; 7 bases line up with TRBD2. This CDR3 is 14 amino acids long. CDR1 and CDR2 from the germline V gene are DFQATT and SNEGSKA (reference sequence). Unmatched junction bases numbered 9, after V lost 7 bases and J lost 3 bases. The CDR3 bases that were read are TGCAGTGGGAGAGGCGGGGGTGTCTACAATGAG. It is translated as CSGRGGGVYNE. The full-length CDR3 reads as CSGRGGGVYNEQFF.

This clone has at least ten counts. Read sequence stops 3 residues before the CDR3 end, and the germline J gene provides the missing end. This rearrangement joins TRBV19 to TRBJ1-6, with no clear D. Trimming removed 2 bases from V and 8 bases from J, with 13 bases in between. Per the germline V gene, CDR1 is LNHDA and CDR2 is SQIVND (reference sequence). This CDR3 spans 15 amino acids. The part of the CDR3 DNA that was read is TGTGCCAGTAGTATATCCCCCTTGACTCATTCACCC. It is translated as CASSISPLTHSP. The complete CDR3 protein is CASSISPLTHSPLHF.

This clone came up many times. Read data end 3 residues before the CDR3 end; the end is taken from the germline J gene. The chain uses TRBV5-1 and TRBJ2-1; perhaps TRBD1 as D (6 bases). V gave up 3 bases and J gave up 3 bases, with 10 bases separating them. The CDR3 is made up of 14 amino acids. The V gene's germline CDR1 is SGHRS and CDR2 YFSETQ. This CDR3 reads CASSSRTDYNEQFF. Incomplete CDR3 DNA: TGCGCCAGCAGCTCCCGGACAGACTACAATGAG.

This clone was seen ten or more times. The read terminates 3 residues before the CDR3 end, so the remaining end is supplied by the germline J gene. The chain joins TRBV5-1 to TRBJ2-7, with 7 bases fitting TRBD1. CDR3 size: 15 residues. CDR1 SGHRS and CDR2 YFSETQ come from the germline V gene. After removal of 1 base from V and 1 base from J, the junction contained 5 bases not matched to a gene. CDR3 DNA (partial): TGCGCCAGCAGCTTGCGAGCAGGGGGATCCTACGAG. As protein: CASSLRAGGSYE. The complete CDR3 reads CASSLRAGGSYEQYF. Full variable domain (remainder filled in from reference TRBV5-1 and TRBJ2-7): KAGVTQTPRYLIKTRGQQVTLSCSPISGHRSVSWYQQTPGQGLQFLFEYFSETQRNKGNFPGRFSGRQFSNSRSEMNVSTLELGDSALYLCASSLRAGGSYEQYFGPGTRLTVT.

This clone showed up just a few times. The read ends 3 residues shy of where the CDR3 ends; the end is completed using the germline J gene. Distinct nucleotide sequences in the sample also encode this CDR3. The chain recombines TRBV2 with TRBJ2-7; 9 bases match TRBD1. In germline, CDR1 is SNHLY, CDR2 FYNNEI. V shed 6 bases and J 4 bases; nucleotides not matched to a gene: 4. The length of the CDR3 is 13 residues. The part of the CDR3 DNA that was read is TGTGCCAGCAGGGGGACAGGGATATACGAG. It translates to CASRGTGIYE. The whole CDR3 reads CASRGTGIYEQYF.

This clone turned up a few times. The read finishes 3 residues shy of the CDR3 end, and the germline J gene is used to complete it. The chain uses TRBV29-1 and TRBJ2-5, with 7 bases that match TRBD2. The CDR3 spans 14 residues. CDR1 and CDR2 (germline): SQVTM, ANQGSEA. V shed 4 bases, J shed 2 bases, and the junction held 7 bases outside the gene matches. The CDR3 reads CSVGVSGLQETQYF. Incomplete CDR3 DNA: TGCAGCGTTGGGGTTAGCGGGCTGCAAGAGACC.

This clone was observed at least ten times. With the read ending 3 residues before the CDR3 end, the germline J gene is used to fill in that end. The V call is TRBV5-6, the J call TRBJ2-7; 9 positions match TRBD1. With 4 bases clipped from V and 3 bases from J, the junction kept 8 bases outside the gene matches. Germline V lookup: CDR1 SGHDT, CDR2 YYEEEE. The CDR3 has 15 residues. CDR3 DNA (partial): TGTGCCAGCAGCGACGCCGGGACAGGGAACTACGAG. Protein sequence: CASSDAGTGNYE. The whole CDR3 protein is CASSDAGTGNYEQYF.

This clone was seen ten or more times. The CDR3 end is not reached by the read, which stops 3 residues before it; the germline J gene fills it in. The chain has TRBV2 and TRBJ1-2; D is unclear. The CDR3 contains 13 residues. The ends were cut back, 3 bases at V and 5 bases at J, with 10 bases in the middle. The V gene's germline CDR1 is SNHLY and CDR2 FYNNEI. The CDR3 reads CASSDGEAYGYTF. CDR3 bases read: TGTGCCAGCAGTGACGGGGAAGCTTATGGC.

Regarding this clone: The sequenced fragment ends 3 residues before the CDR3 boundary, so the rest is inferred from the germline J gene. This sequence joins TRBV23-1 and TRBJ2-4; maybe TRBD2 (6 bases). TRBV23-1 is an open reading frame, and its role is uncertain. Trimming took off 9 bases at V and 8 bases at J, with 17 bases between the two ends. The CDR3 length is 13 residues. Partial CDR3 DNA: TGCGCCAGTGGGACTCTGCCTGGGGACATT. Residues: CASGTLPGDI. In full, the CDR3 is CASGTLPGDIQYF.

For this clone: Read sequence stops 3 residues before the CDR3 end, and the germline J gene provides the missing end. The chain combines TRBV20-1 with TRBJ2-1, with D tentatively TRBD1 (5 bases). Germline V gene data show CDR1 as DFQATT and CDR2 as SNEGSKA (reference sequence). The V gene lost 6 bases and the J gene lost 4 bases, with 22 bases spanning the gap. The CDR3 is 16 residues long. CDR3 DNA (partial): TGCAGTGCCGTAAGCAGGGCCCTACGGATATACAATGAG. Its protein product is CSAVSRALRIYNE. The entire CDR3 is CSAVSRALRIYNEQFF.

This clone was observed a handful of times. The CDR3 end lies 3 residues beyond the end of the read and is filled in from the germline J gene. This sequence joins TRBV6-1 and TRBJ1-1, with D perhaps matching TRBD1 (6 bases). Germline CDR1 MNHNS, CDR2 SASEGT. V lost 6 bases, J lost 0 bases, and 26 bases lay in between. CDR3 length: 19 amino acids. CDR3 protein: CASRENQGPSMYMNTEAFF. The DNA read from the CDR3 is TGTGCCAGCAGGGAAAACCAGGGGCCAAGCATGTATATGAACACTGAA.

There are many counts of this clone. With the read ending 3 residues before the CDR3 end, the germline J gene is used to fill in that end. The V gene is TRBV19, the J gene TRBJ2-7, with no clear D. This CDR3 is 11 amino acids long. V lost 4 bases and J lost 4, with 5 bases in between. The germline V gene has CDR1 LNHDA and CDR2 SQIVND (reference sequence). This CDR3 is CASSTGYEQYF. CDR3 bases read: TGTGCCAGTAGTACAGGTTACGAG.

This clone was seen repeatedly, ten times or more. The CDR3 loop reads CASSYRDIKETQYF. The DNA read from the CDR3 is TGTGCCAGCAGCTACCGGGACATCAAAGAGACC. The chain couples TRBV5-4 to TRBJ2-5; D is perhaps TRBD1 (6 bases). The read terminates 3 residues before the CDR3 end, so the remaining end is supplied by the germline J gene. V was shortened by 3 bases and J by 3 bases, with 12 bases between the two germline ends. This CDR3 is built from 14 residues. Germline lookup yields CDR1 SGHNT and CDR2 YYREEE (reference sequence).